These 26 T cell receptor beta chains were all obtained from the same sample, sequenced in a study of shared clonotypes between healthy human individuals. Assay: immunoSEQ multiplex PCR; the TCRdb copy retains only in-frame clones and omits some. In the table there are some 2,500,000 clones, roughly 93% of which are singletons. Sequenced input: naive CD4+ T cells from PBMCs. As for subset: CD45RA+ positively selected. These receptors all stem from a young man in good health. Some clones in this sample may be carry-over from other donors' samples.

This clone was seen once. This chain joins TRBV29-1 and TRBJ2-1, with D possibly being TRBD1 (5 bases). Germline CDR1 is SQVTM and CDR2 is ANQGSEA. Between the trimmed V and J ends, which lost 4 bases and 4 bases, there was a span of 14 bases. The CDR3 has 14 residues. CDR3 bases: TGCAGCGTTGGGAACAGGAGTACATACAATGAGCAGTTCTTC. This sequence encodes CSVGNRSTYNEQFF.

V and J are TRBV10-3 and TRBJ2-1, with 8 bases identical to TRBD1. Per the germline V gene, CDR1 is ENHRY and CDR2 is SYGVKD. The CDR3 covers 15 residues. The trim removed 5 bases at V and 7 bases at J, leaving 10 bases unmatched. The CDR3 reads CAISRGQGLSNEQFF. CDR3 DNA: TGTGCCATCAGTCGAGGACAGGGACTGAGTAATGAGCAGTTCTTC.

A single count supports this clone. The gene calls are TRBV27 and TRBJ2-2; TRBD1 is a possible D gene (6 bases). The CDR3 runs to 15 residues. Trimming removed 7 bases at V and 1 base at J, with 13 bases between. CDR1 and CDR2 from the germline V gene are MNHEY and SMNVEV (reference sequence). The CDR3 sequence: CASTQPGQNTGELFF. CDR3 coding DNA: TGTGCCAGCACTCAACCGGGACAGAACACCGGGGAGCTGTTTTTT.

CDR3 protein: CASSLFGQGIRHEQYF. In nucleotides, the CDR3 is TGTGCCAGCAGCTTGTTCGGACAGGGGATACGACACGAGCAGTACTTC. The rearrangement uses TRBV7-2 and TRBJ2-7; 9 bases agree with TRBD1. J gave up 5 bases and V 3 bases, and 11 bases lay outside the gene matches. The CDR3 consists of 16 residues. The germline V gene has CDR1 SGHTA and CDR2 FQGNSA.

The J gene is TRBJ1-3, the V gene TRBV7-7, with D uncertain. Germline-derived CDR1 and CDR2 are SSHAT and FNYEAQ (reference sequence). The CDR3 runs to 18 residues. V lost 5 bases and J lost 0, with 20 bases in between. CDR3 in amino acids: CASSRGPLGGTSGNTIYF. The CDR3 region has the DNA TGTGCCAGCAGCCGTGGGCCCTTGGGCGGAACCTCTGGAAACACCATATATTTT.

For the CDR3, the DNA is TGTGCCAGTAGTATAGTATTGGTGGCTAGCGGCTTGTGGAATGAGCAGTTCTTC. This translates into CASSIVLVASGLWNEQFF. This chain connects TRBV19 to TRBJ2-1; TRBD2 matches at 7 bases. With V trimmed by 1 base and J by 7 bases, 16 bases remained unmatched. The germline gives CDR1 LNHDA, CDR2 SQIVND (reference sequence). This CDR3 region has 18 residues.

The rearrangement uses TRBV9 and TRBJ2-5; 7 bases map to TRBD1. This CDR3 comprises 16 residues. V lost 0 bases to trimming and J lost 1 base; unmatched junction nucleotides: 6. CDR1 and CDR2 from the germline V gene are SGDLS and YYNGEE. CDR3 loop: CASSVGAGTAQETQYF. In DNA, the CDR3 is TGTGCCAGCAGCGTAGGGGCCGGGACAGCCCAAGAGACCCAGTACTTC. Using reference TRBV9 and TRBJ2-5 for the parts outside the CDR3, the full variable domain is DSGVTQTPKHLITATGQRVTLRCSPRSGDLSVYWYQQSLDQGLQFLIQYYNGEERAKGNILERFSAQQFPDLHSELNLSSLELGDSALYFCASSVGAGTAQETQYFGPGTRLLVL.

CDR3 loop: CASSQGTGSLETQYF. In DNA form, the CDR3 reads TGCGCCAGCAGCCAAGGGACGGGGAGCCTAGAGACCCAGTACTTC. The chain combines TRBV4-3 with TRBJ2-5; tentative D call: TRBD2 (5 bases). V lost 1 base and J 4 bases, leaving 13 bases between the germline ends. The CDR3 sequence is 15 residues long. The V gene's germline CDR1 is LGHNA and CDR2 YSLEER.

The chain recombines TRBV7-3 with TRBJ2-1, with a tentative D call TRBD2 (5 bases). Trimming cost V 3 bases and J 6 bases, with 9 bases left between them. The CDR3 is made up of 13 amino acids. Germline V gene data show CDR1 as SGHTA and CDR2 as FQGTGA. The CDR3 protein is CASSFSRGNEQFF. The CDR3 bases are TGTGCCAGCAGCTTCTCCCGGGGCAATGAGCAGTTCTTC.

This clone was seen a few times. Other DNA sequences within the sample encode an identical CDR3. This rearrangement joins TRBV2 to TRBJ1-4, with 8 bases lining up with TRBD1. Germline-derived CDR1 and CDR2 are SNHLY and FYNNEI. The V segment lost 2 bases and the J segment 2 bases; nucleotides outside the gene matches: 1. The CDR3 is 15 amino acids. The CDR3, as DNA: TGTGCCAGCAGTGAACAGGGGGCGACTAATGAAAAACTGTTTTTT. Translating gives CASSEQGATNEKLFF.

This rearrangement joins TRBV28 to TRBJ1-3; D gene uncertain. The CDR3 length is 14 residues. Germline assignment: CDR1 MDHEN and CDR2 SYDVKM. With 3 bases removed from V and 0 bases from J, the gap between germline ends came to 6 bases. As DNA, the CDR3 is TGTGCCAGCAGTTTCCGCTACTCTGGAAACACCATATATTTT. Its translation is CASSFRYSGNTIYF.

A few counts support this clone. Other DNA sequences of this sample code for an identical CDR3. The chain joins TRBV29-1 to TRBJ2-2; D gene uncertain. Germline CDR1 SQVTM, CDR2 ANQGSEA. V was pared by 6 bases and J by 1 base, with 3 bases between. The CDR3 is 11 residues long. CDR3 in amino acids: CSVGNTGELFF. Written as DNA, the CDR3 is TGCAGCGTCGGGAACACCGGGGAGCTGTTTTTT.

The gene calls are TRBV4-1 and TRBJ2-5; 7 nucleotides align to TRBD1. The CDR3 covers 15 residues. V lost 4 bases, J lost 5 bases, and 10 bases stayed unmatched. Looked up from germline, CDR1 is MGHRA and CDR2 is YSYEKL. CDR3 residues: CASSPPGTVGETQYF. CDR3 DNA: TGCGCCAGCAGCCCCCCGGGGACAGTGGGGGAGACCCAGTACTTC.

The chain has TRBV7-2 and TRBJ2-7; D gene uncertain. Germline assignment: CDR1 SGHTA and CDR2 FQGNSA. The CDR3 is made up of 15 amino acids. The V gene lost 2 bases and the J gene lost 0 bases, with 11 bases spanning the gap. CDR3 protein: CASSLTRLSSYEQYF. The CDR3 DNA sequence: TGTGCCAGCAGCTTAACACGGCTGAGCTCCTACGAGCAGTACTTC.

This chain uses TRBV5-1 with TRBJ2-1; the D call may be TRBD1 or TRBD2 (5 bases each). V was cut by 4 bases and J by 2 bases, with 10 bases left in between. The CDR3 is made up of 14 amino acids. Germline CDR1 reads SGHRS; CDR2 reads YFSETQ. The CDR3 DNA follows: TGCGCCAGCAGCCGGGACGGGGCCTACAATGAGCAGTTCTTC. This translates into CASSRDGAYNEQFF.

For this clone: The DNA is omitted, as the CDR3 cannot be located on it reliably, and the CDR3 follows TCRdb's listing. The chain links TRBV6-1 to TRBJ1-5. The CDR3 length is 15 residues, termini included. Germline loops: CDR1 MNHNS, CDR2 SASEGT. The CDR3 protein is CASSSSAVGNQPQHF.

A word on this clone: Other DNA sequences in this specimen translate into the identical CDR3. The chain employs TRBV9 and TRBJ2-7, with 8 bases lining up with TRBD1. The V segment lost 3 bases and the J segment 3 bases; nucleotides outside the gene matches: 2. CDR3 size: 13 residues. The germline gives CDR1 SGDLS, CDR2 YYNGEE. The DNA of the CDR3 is TGTGCCAGCAGCGATGACAGGGGCTACGAGCAGTACTTC. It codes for CASSDDRGYEQYF.

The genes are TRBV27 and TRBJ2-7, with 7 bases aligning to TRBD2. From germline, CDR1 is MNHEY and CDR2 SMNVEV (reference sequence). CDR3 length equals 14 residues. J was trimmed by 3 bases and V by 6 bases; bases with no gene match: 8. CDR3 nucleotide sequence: TGTGCCAGCAGCCGAGCGGGGATACTCTACGAGCAGTACTTC. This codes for CASSRAGILYEQYF.

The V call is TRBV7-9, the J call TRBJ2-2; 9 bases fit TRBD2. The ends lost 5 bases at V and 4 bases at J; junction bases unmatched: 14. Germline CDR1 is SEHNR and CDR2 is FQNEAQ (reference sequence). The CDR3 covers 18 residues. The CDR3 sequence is CASSQAVRGTSSTGELFF. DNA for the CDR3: TGTGCCAGCAGCCAAGCTGTTCGCGGGACTAGCTCCACCGGGGAGCTGTTTTTT.

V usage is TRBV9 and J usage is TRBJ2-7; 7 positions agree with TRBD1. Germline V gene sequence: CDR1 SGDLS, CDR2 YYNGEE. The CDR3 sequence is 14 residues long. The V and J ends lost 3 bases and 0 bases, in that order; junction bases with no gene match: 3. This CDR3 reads CASSGQGVSYEQYF. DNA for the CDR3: TGTGCCAGCAGCGGGCAGGGGGTCTCCTACGAGCAGTACTTC.

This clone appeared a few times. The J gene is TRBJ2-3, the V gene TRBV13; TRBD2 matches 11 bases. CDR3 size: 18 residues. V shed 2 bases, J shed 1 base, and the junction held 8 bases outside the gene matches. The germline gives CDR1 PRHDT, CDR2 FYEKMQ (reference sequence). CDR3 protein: CASSLLAGGPSGTDTQYF. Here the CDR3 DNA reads TGTGCCAGCAGCTTATTAGCGGGAGGGCCGTCGGGCACAGATACGCAGTATTTT.

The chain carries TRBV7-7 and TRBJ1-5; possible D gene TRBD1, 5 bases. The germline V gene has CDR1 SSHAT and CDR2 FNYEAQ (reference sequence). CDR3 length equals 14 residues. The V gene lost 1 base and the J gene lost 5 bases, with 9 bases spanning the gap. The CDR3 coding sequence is TGTGCCAGCAGCTTAGGGGCAGGGTATCAGCCCCAGCATTTT. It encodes CASSLGAGYQPQHF. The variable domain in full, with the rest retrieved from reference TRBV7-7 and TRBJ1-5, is GAGVSQSPRYKVTKRGQDVTLRCDPISSHATLYWYQQALGQGPEFLTYFNYEAQPDKSGLPSDRFSAERPEGSISTLTIQRTEQRDSAMYRCASSLGAGYQPQHFGDGTRLSIL.

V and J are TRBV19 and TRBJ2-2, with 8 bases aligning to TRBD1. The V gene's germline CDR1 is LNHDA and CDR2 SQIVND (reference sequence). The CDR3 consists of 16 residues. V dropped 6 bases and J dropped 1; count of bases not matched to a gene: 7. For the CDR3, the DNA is TGTGCCAGTAGCGATTGGGACAGGCAGAACACCGGGGAGCTGTTTTTT. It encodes CASSDWDRQNTGELFF.

CDR3 amino acids: CASTLESSTDTQYF. Written as DNA, the CDR3 is TGTGCCAGCACACTAGAATCTAGCACAGATACGCAGTATTTT. The rearrangement links TRBV6-1 to TRBJ2-3; possibly TRBD2 for D (5 bases). With 7 bases removed from V and 0 bases from J, the gap between germline ends came to 11 bases. The CDR3 totals 14 residues. The germline V gene has CDR1 MNHNS and CDR2 SASEGT.

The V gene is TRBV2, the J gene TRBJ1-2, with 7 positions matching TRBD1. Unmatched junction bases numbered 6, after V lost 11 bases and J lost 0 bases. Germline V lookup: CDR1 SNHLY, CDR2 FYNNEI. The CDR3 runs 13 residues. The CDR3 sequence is CADGTVANYGYTF. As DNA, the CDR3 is TGTGCCGACGGGACAGTGGCTAACTATGGCTACACCTTC.

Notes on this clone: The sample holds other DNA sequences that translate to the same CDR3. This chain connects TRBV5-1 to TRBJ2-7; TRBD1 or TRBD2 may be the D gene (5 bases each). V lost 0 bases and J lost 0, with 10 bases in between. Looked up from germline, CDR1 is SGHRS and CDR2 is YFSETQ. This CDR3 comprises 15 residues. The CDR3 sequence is CASSLAGTRSYEQYF. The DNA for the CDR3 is TGCGCCAGCAGCTTGGCCGGGACCCGCTCCTACGAGCAGTACTTC.